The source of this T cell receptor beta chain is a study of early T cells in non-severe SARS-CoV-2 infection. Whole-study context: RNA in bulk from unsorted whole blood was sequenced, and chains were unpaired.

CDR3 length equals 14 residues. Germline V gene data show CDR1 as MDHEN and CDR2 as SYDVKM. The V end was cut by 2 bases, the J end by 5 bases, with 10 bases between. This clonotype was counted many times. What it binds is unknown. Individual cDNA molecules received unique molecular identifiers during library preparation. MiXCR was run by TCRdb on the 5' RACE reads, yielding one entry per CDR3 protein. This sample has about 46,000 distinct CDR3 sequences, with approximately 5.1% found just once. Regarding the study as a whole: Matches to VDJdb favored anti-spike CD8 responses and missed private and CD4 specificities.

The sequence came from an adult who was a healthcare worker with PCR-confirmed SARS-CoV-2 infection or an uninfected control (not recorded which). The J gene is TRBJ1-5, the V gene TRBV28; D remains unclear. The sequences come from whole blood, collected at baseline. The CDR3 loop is CASSLIGEDQPQHF. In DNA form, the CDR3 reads TGTGCCAGCAGTTTAATAGGAGAAGATCAGCCCCAGCATTTT.